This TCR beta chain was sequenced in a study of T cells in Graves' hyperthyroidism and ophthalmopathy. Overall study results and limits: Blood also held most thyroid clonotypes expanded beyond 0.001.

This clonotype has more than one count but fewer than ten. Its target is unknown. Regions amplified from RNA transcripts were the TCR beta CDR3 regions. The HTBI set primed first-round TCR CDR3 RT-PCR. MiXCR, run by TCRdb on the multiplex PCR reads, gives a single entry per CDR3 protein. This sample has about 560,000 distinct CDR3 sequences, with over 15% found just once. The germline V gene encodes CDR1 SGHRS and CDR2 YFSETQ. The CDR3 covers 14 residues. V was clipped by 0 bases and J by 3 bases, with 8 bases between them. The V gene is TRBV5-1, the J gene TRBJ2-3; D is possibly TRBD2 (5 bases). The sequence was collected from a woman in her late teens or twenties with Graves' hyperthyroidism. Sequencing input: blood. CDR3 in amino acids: CASSLETGTDTQYF. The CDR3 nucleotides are TGCGCCAGCAGCTTGGAAACGGGGACAGATACGCAGTATTTT. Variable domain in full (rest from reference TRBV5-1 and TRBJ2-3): KAGVTQTPRYLIKTRGQQVTLSCSPISGHRSVSWYQQTPGQGLQFLFEYFSETQRNKGNFPGRFSGRQFSNSRSEMNVSTLELGDSALYLCASSLETGTDTQYFGPGTRLTVL.